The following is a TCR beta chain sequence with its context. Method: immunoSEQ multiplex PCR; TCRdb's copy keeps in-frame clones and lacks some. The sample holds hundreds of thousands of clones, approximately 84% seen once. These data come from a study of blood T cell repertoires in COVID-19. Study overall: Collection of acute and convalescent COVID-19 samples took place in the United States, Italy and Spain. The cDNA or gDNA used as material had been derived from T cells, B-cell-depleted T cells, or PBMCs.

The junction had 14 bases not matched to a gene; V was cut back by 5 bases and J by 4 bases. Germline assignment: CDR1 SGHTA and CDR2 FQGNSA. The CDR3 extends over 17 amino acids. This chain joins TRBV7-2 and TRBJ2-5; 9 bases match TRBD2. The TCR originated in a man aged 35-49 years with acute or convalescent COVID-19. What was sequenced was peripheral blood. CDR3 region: CASSEGGAGGFGETQYF. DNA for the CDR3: TGTGCCAGCAGCGAAGGGGGAGCGGGGGGATTTGGAGAGACCCAGTACTTC.